What follows is one T cell receptor (beta chain) and its context. Its antigen is unidentified. The data stem from a study of shared clonotypes between healthy human individuals. Study-wide results and limits: Researchers sampled blood only, noting tissue repertoires likely differ. Shared clonotypes: 4.5% to 5% naive CD4, 3% to 3.5% naive CD8, under 2.5% memory CD4, over 0.3% memory CD8.

V was clipped by 5 bases and J by 2 bases; unmatched bases: 3. The germline gives CDR1 SGHTA, CDR2 FQGTGA. CDR3 length: 16 amino acids. Assay used: immunoSEQ multiplex PCR; TCRdb lists only in-frame clones, some missing. The sample holds roughly 1,100,000 clones; roughly 80% are singletons and the top ten take 1.4% to 1.5%. The rearrangement links TRBV7-3 to TRBJ2-5, with TRBD2 matching over 15 bases. The source of this sequence is a man younger than 30 in good health. The sequenced material came from memory CD4+ T cells sorted from blood. The subset was: CD45RA-negative fraction. CDR3 in DNA: TGTGCCAGCAGCCTGGGACTAGCGGGGGGACAAGAGACCCAGTACTTC. The encoded protein is CASSLGLAGGQETQYF.